This T cell receptor (beta chain) was captured in a study of cytomegalovirus exposure and HLA in healthy donors. For this clone: The antigen remains undetermined.

V was trimmed by 1 base and J by 3 bases, leaving 9 bases between them. CDR1 and CDR2 (germline): LNHDA, SQIVND (reference sequence). The CDR3 covers 14 residues. Study-wide points: Using a false discovery rate of 0.05, a later analysis showed that 15,000 to 20,000 TCR beta sequences were associated with HLA alleles. The authors listed around 150 TCR beta chains as cytomegalovirus-associated.

PCR used 60 Vbeta primers and 13 Jbeta primers. In the authors' methods: Among the unique TCR beta chains that a later analysis counted, around 72 million in all, 10 million to 14 million were shared. Some clones are missing from TCRdb's copy, which holds only in-frame ones; the method was immunoSEQ multiplex PCR. V and J calls plus clone size are reproduced from that table; the DNA served to infer D and trimming. This table holds fewer than 200,000 clones, around 83% found once. Material: PBMCs. This receptor was obtained from a man aged 35 to 55 in good health and CMV-seropositive. V and J are TRBV19 and TRBJ1-2; D gene unclear. CDR3 region: CASSIAGYDYGYTF. In DNA form, the CDR3 reads TGTGCCAGTAGTATAGCCGGGTACGACTATGGCTACACCTTC.